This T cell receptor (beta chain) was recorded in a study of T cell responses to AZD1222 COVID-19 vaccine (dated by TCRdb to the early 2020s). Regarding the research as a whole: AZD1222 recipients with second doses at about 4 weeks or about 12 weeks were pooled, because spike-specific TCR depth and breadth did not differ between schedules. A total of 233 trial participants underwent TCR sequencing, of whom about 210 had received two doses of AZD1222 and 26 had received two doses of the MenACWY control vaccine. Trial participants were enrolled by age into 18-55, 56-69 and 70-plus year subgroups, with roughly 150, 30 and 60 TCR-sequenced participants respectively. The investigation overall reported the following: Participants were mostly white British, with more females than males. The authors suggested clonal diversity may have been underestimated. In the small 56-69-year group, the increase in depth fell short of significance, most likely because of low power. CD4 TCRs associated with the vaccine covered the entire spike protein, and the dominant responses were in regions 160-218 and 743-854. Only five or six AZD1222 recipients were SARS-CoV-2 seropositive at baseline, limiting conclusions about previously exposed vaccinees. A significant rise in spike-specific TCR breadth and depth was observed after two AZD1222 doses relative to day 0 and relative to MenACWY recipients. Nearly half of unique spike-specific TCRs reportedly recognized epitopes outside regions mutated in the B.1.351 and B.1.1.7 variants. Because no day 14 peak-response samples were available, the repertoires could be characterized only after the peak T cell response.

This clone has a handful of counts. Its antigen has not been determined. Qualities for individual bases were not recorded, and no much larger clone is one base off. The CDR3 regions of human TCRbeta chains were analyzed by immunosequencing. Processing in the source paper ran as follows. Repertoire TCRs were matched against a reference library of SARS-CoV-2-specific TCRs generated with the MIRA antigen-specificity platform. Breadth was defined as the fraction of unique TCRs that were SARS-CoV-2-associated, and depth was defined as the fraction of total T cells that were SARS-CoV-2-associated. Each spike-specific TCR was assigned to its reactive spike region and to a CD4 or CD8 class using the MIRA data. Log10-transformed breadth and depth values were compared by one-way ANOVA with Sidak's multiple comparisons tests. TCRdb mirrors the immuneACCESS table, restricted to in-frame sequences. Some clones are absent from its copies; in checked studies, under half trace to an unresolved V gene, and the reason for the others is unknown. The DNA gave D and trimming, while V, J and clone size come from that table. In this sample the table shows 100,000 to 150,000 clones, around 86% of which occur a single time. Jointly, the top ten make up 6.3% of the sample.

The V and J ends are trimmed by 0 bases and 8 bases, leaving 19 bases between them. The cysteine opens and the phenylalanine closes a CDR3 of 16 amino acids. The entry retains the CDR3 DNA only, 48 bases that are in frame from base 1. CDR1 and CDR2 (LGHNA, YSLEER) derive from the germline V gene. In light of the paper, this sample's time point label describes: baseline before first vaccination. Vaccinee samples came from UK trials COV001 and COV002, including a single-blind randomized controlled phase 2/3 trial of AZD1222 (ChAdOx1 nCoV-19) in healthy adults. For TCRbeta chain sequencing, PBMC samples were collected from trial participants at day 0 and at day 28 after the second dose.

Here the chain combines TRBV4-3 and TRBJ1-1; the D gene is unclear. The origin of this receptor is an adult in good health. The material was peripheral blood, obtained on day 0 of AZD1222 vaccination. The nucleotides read TGCGCCAGCAGCCAAGAGTTTGATAGTGGTCAGACGGAAGCTTTCTTT. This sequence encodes CASSQEFDSGQTEAFF.